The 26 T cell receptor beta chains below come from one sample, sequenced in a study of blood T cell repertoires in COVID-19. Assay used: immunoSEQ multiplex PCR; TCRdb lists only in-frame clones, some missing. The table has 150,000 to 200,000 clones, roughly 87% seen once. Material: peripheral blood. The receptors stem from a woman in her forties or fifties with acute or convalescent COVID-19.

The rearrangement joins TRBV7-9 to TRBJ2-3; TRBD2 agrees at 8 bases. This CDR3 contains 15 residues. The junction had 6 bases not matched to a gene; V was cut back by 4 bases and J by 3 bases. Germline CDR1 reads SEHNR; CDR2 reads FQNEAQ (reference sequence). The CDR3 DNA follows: TGTGCCAGCAGCTCCGGGACTAGTGTGACAGATACGCAGTATTTT. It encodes CASSSGTSVTDTQYF.

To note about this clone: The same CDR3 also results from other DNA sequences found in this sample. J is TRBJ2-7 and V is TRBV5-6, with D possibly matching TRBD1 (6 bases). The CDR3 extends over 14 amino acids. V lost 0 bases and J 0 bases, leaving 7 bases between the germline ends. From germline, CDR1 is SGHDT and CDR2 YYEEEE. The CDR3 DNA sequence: TGTGCCAGCAGCTTGGGCAGGGGCTCCTACGAGCAGTACTTC. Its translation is CASSLGRGSYEQYF.

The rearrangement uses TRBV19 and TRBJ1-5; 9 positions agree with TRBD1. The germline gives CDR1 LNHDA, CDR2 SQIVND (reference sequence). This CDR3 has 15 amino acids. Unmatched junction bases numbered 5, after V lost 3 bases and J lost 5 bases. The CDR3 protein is CASSMRRTGDQPQHF. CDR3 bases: TGTGCCAGTAGTATGCGGCGGACAGGGGATCAGCCCCAGCATTTT.

The CDR3 DNA reads TGCGCCAGCAGCTTGAGAGACGGGAGCTCCTACAATGAGCAGTTCTTC. Its protein is CASSLRDGSSYNEQFF. V usage is TRBV5-1 and J usage is TRBJ2-1; D is possibly TRBD2 (6 bases). V lost 1 base and J lost 0, with 11 bases in between. Germline V lookup: CDR1 SGHRS, CDR2 YFSETQ. The CDR3 sequence is 16 residues long. Combining the CDR3 with reference TRBV5-1 and TRBJ2-1 gives the whole variable domain KAGVTQTPRYLIKTRGQQVTLSCSPISGHRSVSWYQQTPGQGLQFLFEYFSETQRNKGNFPGRFSGRQFSNSRSEMNVSTLELGDSALYLCASSLRDGSSYNEQFFGPGTRLTVL.

This CDR3 reads CASSFYENNEQFF. As DNA, the CDR3 is TGTGCCAGCAGTTTTTATGAGAACAATGAGCAGTTCTTC. The chain recombines TRBV12-3 or TRBV12-4 with TRBJ2-1; D is unclear. The V end lost 3 bases, the J end lost 5 bases, and 8 bases lay between the germline ends. The CDR3 loop spans 13 amino acids.

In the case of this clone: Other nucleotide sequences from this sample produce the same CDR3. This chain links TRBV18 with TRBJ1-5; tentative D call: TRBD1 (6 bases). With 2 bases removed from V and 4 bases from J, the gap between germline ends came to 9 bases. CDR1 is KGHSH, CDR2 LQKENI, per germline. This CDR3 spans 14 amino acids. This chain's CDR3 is CASSPNRDNQPQHF. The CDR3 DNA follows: TGTGCCAGCTCACCAAACAGGGATAATCAGCCCCAGCATTTT.

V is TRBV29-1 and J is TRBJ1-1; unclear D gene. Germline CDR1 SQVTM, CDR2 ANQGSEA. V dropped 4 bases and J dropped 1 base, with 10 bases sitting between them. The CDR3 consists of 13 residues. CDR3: CSVAESENTEAFF. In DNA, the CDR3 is TGCAGCGTTGCGGAGTCTGAGAACACTGAAGCTTTCTTT.

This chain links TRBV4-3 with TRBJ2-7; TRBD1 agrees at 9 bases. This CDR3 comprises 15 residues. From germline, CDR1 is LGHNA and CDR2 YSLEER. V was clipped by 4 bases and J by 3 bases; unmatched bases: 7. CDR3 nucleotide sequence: TGCGCCAGCAGCCCAGGGACAGGGAATAACTACGAGCAGTACTTC. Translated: CASSPGTGNNYEQYF.

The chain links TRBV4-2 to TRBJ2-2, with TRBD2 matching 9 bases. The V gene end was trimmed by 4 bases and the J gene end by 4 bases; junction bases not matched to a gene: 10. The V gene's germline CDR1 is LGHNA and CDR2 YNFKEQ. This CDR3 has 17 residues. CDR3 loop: CASSREVLAGRTGELFF. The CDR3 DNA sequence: TGTGCCAGCAGCCGAGAGGTACTAGCGGGCCGCACCGGGGAGCTGTTTTTT.

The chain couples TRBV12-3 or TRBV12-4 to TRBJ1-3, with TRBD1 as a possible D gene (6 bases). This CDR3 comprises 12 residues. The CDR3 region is CANRVQGNTIYF. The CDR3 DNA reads TGTGCGAACAGGGTGCAAGGAAACACCATATATTTT.

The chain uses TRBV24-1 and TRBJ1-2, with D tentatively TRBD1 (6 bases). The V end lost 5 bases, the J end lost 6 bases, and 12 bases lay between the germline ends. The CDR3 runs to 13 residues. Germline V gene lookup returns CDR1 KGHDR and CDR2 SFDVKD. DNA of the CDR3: TGTGCCACCAGTGCCCAGGGGCGCGATGGCTACACCTTC. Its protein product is CATSAQGRDGYTF.

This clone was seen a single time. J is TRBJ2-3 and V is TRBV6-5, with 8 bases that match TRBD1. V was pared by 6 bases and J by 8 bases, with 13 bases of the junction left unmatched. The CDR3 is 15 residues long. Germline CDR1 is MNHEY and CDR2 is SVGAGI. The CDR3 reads CASRRTGNEGSTQYF. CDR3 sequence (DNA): TGTGCCAGCAGGCGGACAGGGAACGAAGGATCTACGCAGTATTTT.

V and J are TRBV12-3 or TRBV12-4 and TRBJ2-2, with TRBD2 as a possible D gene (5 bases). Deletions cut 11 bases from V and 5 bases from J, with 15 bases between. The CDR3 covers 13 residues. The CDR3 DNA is TGTGCCCTCCGGGGAGTAGGTACCGGGGAGCTGTTTTTT. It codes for CALRGVGTGELFF.

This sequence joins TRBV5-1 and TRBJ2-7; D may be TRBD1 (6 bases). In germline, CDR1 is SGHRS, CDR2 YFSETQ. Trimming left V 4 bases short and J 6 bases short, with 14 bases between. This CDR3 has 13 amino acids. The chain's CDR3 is CASSATGVAEQYF. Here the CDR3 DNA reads TGCGCCAGCAGCGCGACAGGTGTGGCCGAGCAGTACTTC. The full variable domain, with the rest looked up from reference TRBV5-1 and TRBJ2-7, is KAGVTQTPRYLIKTRGQQVTLSCSPISGHRSVSWYQQTPGQGLQFLFEYFSETQRNKGNFPGRFSGRQFSNSRSEMNVSTLELGDSALYLCASSATGVAEQYFGPGTRLTVT.

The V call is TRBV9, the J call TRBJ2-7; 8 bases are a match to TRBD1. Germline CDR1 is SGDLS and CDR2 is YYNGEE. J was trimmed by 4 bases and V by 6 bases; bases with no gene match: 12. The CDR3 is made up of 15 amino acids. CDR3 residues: CASTPAGGAEYEQYF. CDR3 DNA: TGTGCCAGCACTCCGGCAGGGGGCGCGGAATACGAGCAGTACTTC.

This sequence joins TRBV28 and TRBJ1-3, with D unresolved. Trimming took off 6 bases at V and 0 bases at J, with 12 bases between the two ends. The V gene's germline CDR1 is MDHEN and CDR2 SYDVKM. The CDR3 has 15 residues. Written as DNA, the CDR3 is TGTGCCAGCAGCACTAGAGCTTTCTCTGGAAACACCATATATTTT. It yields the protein CASSTRAFSGNTIYF.

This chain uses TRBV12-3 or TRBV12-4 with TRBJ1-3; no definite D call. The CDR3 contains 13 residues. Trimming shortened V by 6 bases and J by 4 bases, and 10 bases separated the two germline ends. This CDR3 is CASSPESGNTIYF. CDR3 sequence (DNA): TGTGCCAGCAGCCCCGAGTCCGGAAACACCATATATTTT.

CDR3: CAISDRGLGYTF. In DNA form, the CDR3 reads TGTGCCATCAGTGACAGGGGGCTTGGCTACACCTTC. The chain joins TRBV10-3 to TRBJ1-2, with TRBD1 matching over 8 bases. In germline, CDR1 is ENHRY, CDR2 SYGVKD. CDR3 length: 12 residues. V lost 3 bases and J lost 7; bases outside the gene matches: 1.

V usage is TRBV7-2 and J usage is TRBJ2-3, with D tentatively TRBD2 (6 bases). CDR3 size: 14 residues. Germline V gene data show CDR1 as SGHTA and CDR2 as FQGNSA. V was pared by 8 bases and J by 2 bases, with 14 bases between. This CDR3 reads CASRRLAHTDTQYF. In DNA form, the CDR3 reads TGTGCCAGCCGGAGGCTAGCGCACACAGATACGCAGTATTTT.

The CDR3 is CARTKVEKGGPYNEQFF. CDR3 bases: TGTGCCAGAACCAAAGTTGAAAAGGGGGGGCCCTACAATGAGCAGTTCTTC. V and J are TRBV5-3 and TRBJ2-1, with D tentatively TRBD2 (7 bases). TRBV5-3 qualifies as an ORF whose function is uncertain. Trimming stripped 6 bases from V and 2 bases from J, with 21 bases between. The CDR3 extends over 17 amino acids.

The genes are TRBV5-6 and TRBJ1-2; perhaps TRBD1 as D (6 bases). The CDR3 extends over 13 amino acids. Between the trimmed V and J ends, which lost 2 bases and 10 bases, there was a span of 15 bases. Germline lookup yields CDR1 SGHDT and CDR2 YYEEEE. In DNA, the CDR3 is TGTGCCAGCAGCTTTTTCCAGGGGACCTCCTACACCTTC. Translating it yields CASSFFQGTSYTF.

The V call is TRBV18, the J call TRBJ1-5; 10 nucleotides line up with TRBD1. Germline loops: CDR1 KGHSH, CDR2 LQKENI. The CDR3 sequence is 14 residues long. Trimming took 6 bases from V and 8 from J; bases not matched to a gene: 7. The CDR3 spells CASSPTGGKEPQHF. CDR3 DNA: TGTGCCAGCTCCCCGACAGGGGGCAAGGAGCCCCAGCATTTT.

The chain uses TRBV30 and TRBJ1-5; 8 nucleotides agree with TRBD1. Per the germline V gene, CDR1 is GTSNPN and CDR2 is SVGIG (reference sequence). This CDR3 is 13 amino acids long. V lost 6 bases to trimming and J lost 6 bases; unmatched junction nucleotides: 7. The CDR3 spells CACDRGEGQPQHF. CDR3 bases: TGTGCCTGTGACAGGGGCGAAGGTCAGCCCCAGCATTTT. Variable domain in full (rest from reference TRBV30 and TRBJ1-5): SQTIHQWPATLVQPVGSPLSLECTVEGTSNPNLYWYRQAAGRGLQLLFYSVGIGQISSEVPQNLSASRPQDRQFILSSKKLLLSDSGFYLCACDRGEGQPQHFGDGTRLSIL.

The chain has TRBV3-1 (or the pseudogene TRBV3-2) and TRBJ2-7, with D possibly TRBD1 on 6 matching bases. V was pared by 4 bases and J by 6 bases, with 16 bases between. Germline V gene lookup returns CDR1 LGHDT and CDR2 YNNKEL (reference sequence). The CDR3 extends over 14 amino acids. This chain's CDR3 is CASSLGTPPGEQYF. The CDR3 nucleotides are TGTGCCAGCAGCCTTGGGACACCCCCAGGCGAGCAGTACTTC.

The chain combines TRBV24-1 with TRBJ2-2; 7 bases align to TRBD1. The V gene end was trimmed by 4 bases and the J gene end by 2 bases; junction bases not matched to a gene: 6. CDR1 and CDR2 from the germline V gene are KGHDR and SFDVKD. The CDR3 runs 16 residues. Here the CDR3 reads CATSEHKGANTGELFF. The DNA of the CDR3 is TGTGCCACCAGTGAACATAAGGGGGCCAACACCGGGGAGCTGTTTTTT.

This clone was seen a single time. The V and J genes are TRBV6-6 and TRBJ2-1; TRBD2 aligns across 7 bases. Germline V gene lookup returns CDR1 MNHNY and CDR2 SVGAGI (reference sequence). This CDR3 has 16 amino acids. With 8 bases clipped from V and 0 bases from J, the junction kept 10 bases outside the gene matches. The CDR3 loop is CASSARERSSYNEQFF. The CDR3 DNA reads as TGTGCCAGCTCCGCGCGGGAGAGGAGCTCCTACAATGAGCAGTTCTTC.